The 23 T cell receptor beta chains below were found in one sample sequenced in a study of blood T cell repertoires in COVID-19. TCRdb's table, derived via immunoSEQ multiplex PCR, lists solely in-frame clones and lacks some. The sample holds fewer than 350,000 clones, about nine tenths seen once. Material for sequencing was PBMCs or T cells enriched from blood (not recorded which). These receptors were collected from a woman between 40 and 50 years old who had recovered from COVID-19.

As regards this clone: This CDR3 is also generated by other DNA sequences in the sample. The chain uses TRBV9 and TRBJ2-1; TRBD2 matches at 11 bases. From germline, CDR1 is SGDLS and CDR2 YYNGEE. Trimming cost V 3 bases and J 5 bases; bases outside gene matches: 4. The CDR3 runs to 15 residues. CDR3 coding DNA: TGTGCCAGCAGCGCAGTACTAGCGGGAGACAATGAGCAGTTCTTC. This translates into CASSAVLAGDNEQFF.

The rearrangement joins TRBV7-9 to TRBJ1-4; D gene unclear. The CDR3 is 12 amino acids. The V end lost 5 bases, the J end lost 8 bases, and 9 bases lay between the germline ends. In germline, CDR1 is SEHNR, CDR2 FQNEAQ (reference sequence). The CDR3 DNA reads TGTGCCAGCAGCGAACGAGGGGAAAAACTGTTTTTT. Protein: CASSERGEKLFF.

The chain joins TRBV5-8 to TRBJ1-1, with a tentative D call TRBD1 (6 bases). Germline CDR1 and CDR2: SGHTS and YDEGEE. This CDR3 is 18 amino acids long. The V end lost 4 bases, the J end lost 1 base, and 23 bases lay between the germline ends. The CDR3 coding sequence is TGTGCCAGCAGCCTACCGGGACAACGGGCGTCGAGGAACACTGAAGCTTTCTTT. Amino acid sequence: CASSLPGQRASRNTEAFF.

The rearrangement uses TRBV5-4 and TRBJ2-1; 8 bases fit TRBD2. Germline CDR1 and CDR2: SGHNT and YYREEE (reference sequence). The CDR3 extends over 15 amino acids. With 4 bases clipped from V and 11 bases from J, the junction kept 14 bases outside the gene matches. CDR3 protein: CASSPALAGTTQQFF. Written as DNA, the CDR3 is TGTGCCAGCAGCCCCGCCCTAGCGGGTACTACGCAGCAGTTCTTC.

As regards this clone: Other nucleotide sequences in the sample specify the same CDR3. The chain combines TRBV28 with TRBJ1-2; no clear D gene. V was shortened by 2 bases and J by 0 bases, with 7 bases between the two germline ends. The CDR3 loop spans 14 amino acids. Germline values: CDR1 MDHEN, CDR2 SYDVKM. DNA of the CDR3: TGTGCCAGCAGTTTACAGTCCCCTAACTATGGCTACACCTTC. This sequence encodes CASSLQSPNYGYTF.

The V call is TRBV2, the J call TRBJ1-1; D unclear. From germline, CDR1 is SNHLY and CDR2 FYNNEI. This CDR3 contains 14 residues. V was pared by 7 bases and J by 1 base, with 13 bases between. CDR3 sequence: CASKFGFGNTEAFF. The CDR3 DNA reads as TGTGCCAGCAAGTTCGGTTTTGGGAACACTGAAGCTTTCTTT.

The chain joins TRBV6-5 to TRBJ2-7; 7 bases are shared with TRBD2. This CDR3 has 14 residues. Germline CDR1 is MNHEY and CDR2 is SVGAGI. With 6 bases clipped from V and 5 bases from J, the junction kept 10 bases outside the gene matches. The CDR3 DNA reads as TGTGCCAGCAGCCCAACCGGGGGGAGCCACGAGCAGTACTTC. This encodes CASSPTGGSHEQYF.

The CDR3 region is CASKIATDTQYF. CDR3 nucleotide sequence: TGTGCCAGCAAAATAGCCACAGATACGCAGTATTTT. The rearrangement links TRBV2 to TRBJ2-3; no reliable D call. The CDR3 has 12 residues. With 7 bases removed from V and 2 bases from J, the gap between germline ends came to 7 bases. Germline V gene data show CDR1 as SNHLY and CDR2 as FYNNEI.

The rearrangement uses TRBV30 and TRBJ2-5; 7 bases are shared with TRBD1. The J segment lost 4 bases and the V segment lost 4 bases, leaving 9 bases of the junction unmatched. Germline CDR1 and CDR2: GTSNPN and SVGIG (reference sequence). The CDR3 contains 14 residues. For the CDR3, the DNA is TGTGCCTGGAACAAACTTGACAGGGTAGAGACCCAGTACTTC. Translation: CAWNKLDRVETQYF.

This chain uses TRBV30 with TRBJ1-2, with 11 bases identical to TRBD1. The V gene end was trimmed by 4 bases and the J gene end by 5 bases; junction bases not matched to a gene: 6. Germline V gene sequence: CDR1 GTSNPN, CDR2 SVGIG (reference sequence). The CDR3 runs to 14 residues. The CDR3 coding sequence is TGTGCCTGGACCCCGGGACAGGGGGTATATGGCTACACCTTC. It yields the protein CAWTPGQGVYGYTF.

The CDR3 loop is CASSLIVTDRGGYTF. The DNA for the CDR3 is TGTGCCAGCAGCTTAATTGTGACAGACCGAGGAGGCTACACCTTC. The V gene is TRBV5-5, the J gene TRBJ1-2, with D tentatively TRBD1 (5 bases). This CDR3 has 15 residues. V lost 2 bases, J lost 8 bases, and 19 bases lay in between. Germline V lookup: CDR1 SGHKS, CDR2 YYEKEE (reference sequence).

This chain links TRBV4-3 with TRBJ2-5, with a tentative D call TRBD2 (6 bases). This CDR3 is 16 amino acids long. CDR1 and CDR2 (germline): LGHNA, YSLEER. V lost 4 bases to trimming and J lost 5 bases, with 20 bases between them. The CDR3 DNA follows: TGCGCCAGCAGCCGGACGTATTCGGGGGTTGCGGAGACCCAGTACTTC. It codes for CASSRTYSGVAETQYF.

The genes are TRBV7-9 and TRBJ2-1; the D gene is possibly TRBD2 (6 bases). CDR3 length: 14 amino acids. Deletions cut 2 bases from V and 7 bases from J, with 12 bases between. Germline V gene data show CDR1 as SEHNR and CDR2 as FQNEAQ (reference sequence). Written as DNA, the CDR3 is TGTGCCAGCAGCTTAAGTGGAGGGACTAATGAGCAGTTCTTC. Translating gives CASSLSGGTNEQFF.

This chain's CDR3 is CAWSAPRAGETQYF. The DNA for the CDR3 is TGTGCCTGGAGTGCGCCGAGGGCGGGGGAGACCCAGTACTTC. V gene TRBV30 combines with J gene TRBJ2-5; TRBD2 is a possible D gene (6 bases). The germline V and J ends were trimmed by 1 base and 5 bases, with 14 bases remaining between them. This CDR3 contains 14 residues. Germline V lookup: CDR1 GTSNPN, CDR2 SVGIG (reference sequence).

This clone was seen many times. The chain combines TRBV6-5 with TRBJ1-2; 9 bases match TRBD1. This CDR3 has 13 residues. Looked up from germline, CDR1 is MNHEY and CDR2 is SVGAGI. Trimming took 5 bases from V and 8 from J; bases not matched to a gene: 6. The CDR3: CASSTGGGRGYTF. The DNA of the CDR3 is TGTGCCAGCAGTACAGGGGGCGGAAGGGGCTACACCTTC.

In its sample, this clone was seen once. This chain links TRBV19 with TRBJ2-7; 8 nucleotides match TRBD1. The CDR3 is 15 residues long. The V gene end was trimmed by 5 bases and the J gene end by 4 bases; junction bases not matched to a gene: 10. Germline assignment: CDR1 LNHDA and CDR2 SQIVND (reference sequence). The CDR3 region is CASSPDDRGLYEQYF. The CDR3, as DNA: TGTGCCAGTAGTCCCGACGACAGGGGACTTTACGAGCAGTACTTC.

This chain links TRBV2 with TRBJ1-6; possible D gene TRBD1, 6 bases. The CDR3 sequence is 15 residues long. Per germline, CDR1 SNHLY and CDR2 FYNNEI. V was cut by 8 bases and J by 7 bases, with 18 bases left in between. The DNA for the CDR3 is TGTGCCAGCTGCCAAACAAGGACAGAAAATTCACCCCTCCACTTT. It translates to CASCQTRTENSPLHF. Variable domain in full (rest from reference TRBV2 and TRBJ1-6): EPEVTQTPSHQVTQMGQEVILRCVPISNHLYFYWYRQILGQKVEFLVSFYNNEISEKSEIFDDQFSVERPDGSNFTLKIRSTKLEDSAMYFCASCQTRTENSPLHFGNGTRLTVT.

This clone was picked up one time. The CDR3 nucleotides read TGTGCCAGCAGTCCGTGGGACAGGAGGAACACTGAAGCTTTCTTT. Amino acid sequence: CASSPWDRRNTEAFF. The J gene is TRBJ1-1, the V gene TRBV27, with 8 bases identical to TRBD1. V was pared by 5 bases and J by 1 base, with 6 bases of the junction left unmatched. Germline V gene lookup returns CDR1 MNHEY and CDR2 SMNVEV (reference sequence). The CDR3 is made up of 15 amino acids.

This clone came up once. The V call is TRBV30, the J call TRBJ2-1; 15 bases match TRBD2. With V trimmed by 5 bases and J by 9 bases, 11 bases remained unmatched. The V gene's germline CDR1 is GTSNPN and CDR2 SVGIG (reference sequence). The CDR3 consists of 16 residues. CDR3 residues: CAWSRTSGRAGGEQFF. CDR3 DNA sequence: TGTGCCTGGTCAAGGACTAGCGGGAGGGCCGGGGGTGAGCAGTTCTTC.

The V and J genes are TRBV5-1 and TRBJ2-5; D is possibly TRBD2 (5 bases). The CDR3 extends over 14 amino acids. Germline CDR1 is SGHRS and CDR2 is YFSETQ. V was cut by 0 bases and J by 7 bases, with 13 bases left in between. As DNA, the CDR3 is TGCGCCAGCAGCTTGGGACGGATCGAGGGGACCCAGTACTTC. It specifies CASSLGRIEGTQYF.

The rearrangement links TRBV5-1 to TRBJ2-7; D may be TRBD1 (5 bases). Germline CDR1 reads SGHRS; CDR2 reads YFSETQ. This CDR3 region has 13 residues. V was clipped by 1 base and J by 3 bases, with 8 bases between them. The CDR3 coding sequence is TGCGCCAGCAGCTTGACAGGAGACTACGAGCAGTACTTC. It specifies CASSLTGDYEQYF.

The V gene is TRBV14, the J gene TRBJ2-7, with TRBD1 identical over 9 bases. This CDR3 is 14 amino acids long. Germline values: CDR1 SGHDN, CDR2 FVKESK. V shed 6 bases and J 3 bases; nucleotides not matched to a gene: 6. In nucleotides, the CDR3 is TGTGCCAGCAGGTTAACGGGACAGGGCTACGAGCAGTACTTC. This encodes CASRLTGQGYEQYF.

The chain carries TRBV4-3 and TRBJ2-7, with D tentatively TRBD2 (7 bases). Germline CDR1 and CDR2: LGHNA and YSLEER. This CDR3 region has 15 residues. V lost 0 bases, J lost 3 bases, and 12 bases lay in between. For the CDR3, the DNA is TGCGCCAGCAGCCAAGATAGGGGGGGATACTACGAGCAGTACTTC. It encodes CASSQDRGGYYEQYF.